Listed here are 17 T cell receptor beta chains from one sample, sequenced in a study of cytomegalovirus exposure and HLA in healthy donors. Use of 60 Vbeta and 13 Jbeta primers characterized the PCR. Here immunoSEQ multiplex PCR was the method, and the copy in TCRdb shows in-frame clones only, minus some. The sample includes about 100,000 clones, about 69% seen only once; the top ten take roughly a sixth. Material for sequencing was PBMCs. These receptor sequences come from a woman between 18 and 30 years old in good health and CMV-seropositive.

The chain carries TRBV13 and TRBJ2-4; 8 bases are a match to TRBD2. The length of the CDR3 is 19 residues. Trimming took 2 bases from V and 6 from J; bases not matched to a gene: 18. Germline values: CDR1 PRHDT, CDR2 FYEKMQ (reference sequence). The CDR3 DNA reads TGTGCCAGCAGCTTAAGGGGTAGCGGGAAGGGACCGGGCTCAAACATTCAGTACTTC. Translating gives CASSLRGSGKGPGSNIQYF.

V usage is TRBV11-1 and J usage is TRBJ1-1; 9 bases agree with TRBD1. The CDR3 covers 17 residues. V was pared by 5 bases and J by 6 bases, with 16 bases of the junction left unmatched. The germline V gene has CDR1 SGHAT and CDR2 FQDESV (reference sequence). In DNA form, the CDR3 reads TGTGCCAGCAGCCTCCCTCGCGGGACAGGGCCGACGGCTGAAGCTTTCTTT. The encoded protein is CASSLPRGTGPTAEAFF.

The rearrangement links TRBV7-2 to TRBJ2-4; the match to TRBD1 covers 9 bases. Germline CDR1 is SGHTA and CDR2 is FQGNSA. J lost 9 bases, V lost 5 bases, and 5 bases had no gene match. This CDR3 has 13 residues. The CDR3 here is CASSRDRVGIQYF. The CDR3 nucleotides are TGTGCCAGCAGCCGGGACAGGGTGGGCATTCAGTACTTC. The full variable domain, with the rest looked up from reference TRBV7-2 and TRBJ2-4, is GAGVSQSPSNKVTEKGKDVELRCDPISGHTALYWYRQSLGQGLEFLIYFQGNSAPDKSGLPSDRFSAERTGGSVSTLTIQRTQQEDSAVYLCASSRDRVGIQYFGAGTRLSVL.

This clone showed up many times. This sequence joins TRBV6-4 and TRBJ2-1; TRBD1 might be the D (6 bases). Trimming removed 6 bases at V and 2 bases at J, with 8 bases between. Per germline, CDR1 MRHNA and CDR2 SNTAGT. The CDR3 has 13 amino acids. CDR3 protein: CASSRDTYNEQFF. CDR3 coding DNA: TGTGCCAGCAGCCGGGACACCTACAATGAGCAGTTCTTC.

The DNA for the CDR3 is TGTGCCAGCAGCTTGGGGCAGCGAGGAACTAATGAAAAACTGTTTTTT. Its translation is CASSLGQRGTNEKLFF. The rearrangement uses TRBV5-4 and TRBJ1-4; D remains unclear. The CDR3 is made up of 16 amino acids. The V and J ends lost 0 bases and 1 base respectively, with 10 bases between them. CDR1 and CDR2 (germline): SGHNT, YYREEE (reference sequence).

This clone appeared a single time. This chain links TRBV27 with TRBJ1-6, with a tentative D call TRBD1 (5 bases). CDR1 is MNHEY, CDR2 SMNVEV, per germline (reference sequence). The V gene lost 7 bases and the J gene lost 4 bases, with 17 bases spanning the gap. CDR3 size: 16 residues. CDR3 sequence: CASTKGRDLYNSPLHF. DNA of the CDR3: TGTGCCAGCACAAAGGGGAGGGACCTATATAATTCACCCCTCCACTTT.

The CDR3 loop reads CASRRTGTDTQYF. CDR3 in DNA: TGCGCCAGCAGGCGGACAGGAACAGATACGCAGTATTTT. This chain links TRBV10-2 with TRBJ2-3, with TRBD1 matching over 7 bases. The CDR3 extends over 13 amino acids. The V segment lost 6 bases and the J segment 3 bases; nucleotides outside the gene matches: 3. CDR1 and CDR2 (germline): WSHSY, SAAADI.

The gene calls are TRBV28 and TRBJ2-7; TRBD1 matches 7 bases. The CDR3 runs 15 residues. With 2 bases clipped from V and 6 bases from J, the junction kept 10 bases outside the gene matches. Germline V gene lookup returns CDR1 MDHEN and CDR2 SYDVKM. CDR3 amino acids: CASSLLPGQFSEQYF. As DNA, the CDR3 is TGTGCCAGCAGTTTACTGCCGGGACAGTTCTCCGAGCAGTACTTC.

This clone was detected a few times. The rearrangement uses TRBV28 and TRBJ2-7, with D tentatively TRBD2 (6 bases). Germline CDR1 and CDR2: MDHEN and SYDVKM. The V end lost 9 bases, the J end lost 6 bases, and 12 bases lay between the germline ends. CDR3 length: 11 amino acids. The CDR3 sequence is CASGGYLEQYF. For the CDR3, the DNA is TGTGCCAGTGGGGGGTACCTCGAGCAGTACTTC.

This clone showed up just a few times. The rearrangement joins TRBV11-3 to TRBJ2-2, with D possibly matching TRBD2 (5 bases). V dropped 8 bases and J dropped 6 bases, with 10 bases sitting between them. CDR3 size: 12 residues. CDR1 and CDR2 from the germline V gene are SGHNT and YENEEA. The CDR3 sequence is CASGPGSGELFF. The CDR3 DNA follows: TGTGCCAGCGGACCGGGATCCGGGGAGCTGTTTTTT. Full variable domain (remainder filled in from reference TRBV11-3 and TRBJ2-2): EAGVVQSPRYKIIEKKQPVAFWCNPISGHNTLYWYLQNLGQGPELLIRYENEEAVDDSQLPKDRFSAERLKGVDSTLKIQPAELGDSAVYLCASGPGSGELFFGEGSRLTVL.

The genes are TRBV27 and TRBJ2-5; perhaps TRBD2 as D (6 bases). The germline gives CDR1 MNHEY, CDR2 SMNVEV (reference sequence). Trimming cost V 4 bases and J 4 bases, with 16 bases left between them. CDR3 length equals 15 residues. CDR3 sequence: CASSSRPGVGETQYF. In DNA form, the CDR3 reads TGTGCCAGCAGTTCCCGACCGGGAGTAGGAGAGACCCAGTACTTC.

Of note for this clone: An end of the junction differs from the germline gene, which may be a read error. This chain's CDR3 is CASNQGTGRVSPPHF. The CDR3 region has the DNA TGTGCCAGCAACCAAGGGACAGGGAGGGTTTCACCCCCCCACTTT. This rearrangement joins TRBV6-5 to TRBJ1-6; TRBD1 matches at 9 bases. Germline CDR1 and CDR2: MNHEY and SVGAGI. CDR3 length: 15 amino acids.

This clone occurred a few times. The V call is TRBV28, the J call TRBJ1-1; D unresolved. Germline V gene lookup returns CDR1 MDHEN and CDR2 SYDVKM. The CDR3 totals 10 residues. V shed 6 bases and J shed 5 bases, with 4 bases lying between them. DNA of the CDR3: TGTGCCAGCAGCCGTACTGAAGCTTTCTTT. Encoded protein: CASSRTEAFF.

Concerning this clone: At one end, the junction sequence differs from germline, possibly due to a read error. The DNA of the CDR3 is TGTGCTAGCAGCCCGGGGTTGGGGGAGCTGTTTTTT. This sequence encodes CASSPGLGELFF. V gene TRBV7-7 combines with J gene TRBJ2-2, with a weak D call TRBD2 (5 bases). CDR1 and CDR2 (germline): SSHAT, FNYEAQ (reference sequence). This CDR3 is built from 12 residues.

The V call is TRBV7-2, the J call TRBJ1-5, with D possibly matching TRBD1 (6 bases). Trimming shortened V by 5 bases and J by 7 bases, and 18 bases separated the two germline ends. The CDR3 covers 15 residues. CDR1 is SGHTA, CDR2 FQGNSA, per germline. In DNA, the CDR3 is TGTGCCAGCAGCCCGGCGCGGGGGCCGGGACAGCCCCAGCATTTT. The encoded protein is CASSPARGPGQPQHF. Together with reference TRBV7-2 and TRBJ1-5, the CDR3 gives the full variable domain: GAGVSQSPSNKVTEKGKDVELRCDPISGHTALYWYRQSLGQGLEFLIYFQGNSAPDKSGLPSDRFSAERTGGSVSTLTIQRTQQEDSAVYLCASSPARGPGQPQHFGDGTRLSIL.

V is TRBV5-5 and J is TRBJ2-3; D remains unclear. CDR1 SGHKS and CDR2 YYEKEE come from the germline V gene (reference sequence). Trimming cost V 0 bases and J 6 bases, with 8 bases left between them. This CDR3 is 13 amino acids long. The CDR3 loop is CASSLEGADTQYF. The CDR3 DNA reads TGTGCCAGCAGCTTGGAAGGAGCGGATACGCAGTATTTT.

This clone appeared a few times. The chain combines TRBV19 with TRBJ2-3; 13 positions agree with TRBD2. The CDR3 length is 16 residues. CDR1 is LNHDA and CDR2 is SQIVND in the germline V gene (reference sequence). Trimming took 3 bases from V and 6 from J; bases not matched to a gene: 6. CDR3 DNA: TGTGCCAGTAGTATGGGGACTAGCGGGGCGGGTGATACGCAGTATTTT. Translation: CASSMGTSGAGDTQYF. Full variable domain (remainder filled in from reference TRBV19 and TRBJ2-3): DGGITQSPKYLFRKEGQNVTLSCEQNLNHDAMYWYRQDPGQGLRLIYYSQIVNDFQKGDIAEGYSVSREKKESFPLTVTSAQKNPTAFYLCASSMGTSGAGDTQYFGPGTRLTVL.